This TCR beta chain was retrieved from a study of CD8 T cells in ankylosing spondylitis. Study-level points and caveats: Existing reports had already noted some motif variants in reactive arthritis synovial fluid and blood. Clones linked to disease, bearing a CD8+ phenotype, were relatively rare in peripheral blood.

Germline assignment: CDR1 MGHRA and CDR2 YSYEKL. V was pared by 2 bases and J by 1 base, with 3 bases of the junction left unmatched. The CDR3 length is 18 residues. Many counts were recorded for this clonotype. Its antigen is not identified. TCRdb processed the 5' RACE reads anew with MiXCR; each CDR3 protein has one entry. The sample includes 200,000 to 300,000 distinct CDR3 sequences, roughly a tenth of them seen just once. Sample: blood, either unsorted or a sorted T cell fraction (not recorded which). The rearrangement joins TRBV4-1 to TRBJ2-6, with TRBD1 matching over 12 bases. The source is a male donor with ankylosing spondylitis or in good health (not recorded which). The CDR3 spells CASSQPGQGASGANVLTF. The DNA of the CDR3 is TGCGCCAGCAGCCAACCGGGACAGGGGGCATCTGGGGCCAACGTCCTGACTTTC.